This T cell receptor (beta chain) was found in a study of technical replicates of blood from several donors. Germline trimming cut 2 bases from V and 7 bases from J; bases unmatched to any gene: 9. The germline CDR1 and CDR2 sequences are KGHSH and LQKENI. There are 16 residues in the CDR3. Generated by immunoSEQ multiplex PCR, the TCRdb table keeps only in-frame clones and is missing some. The table records about 13,000 clones, around 93% of them present only once. This receptor was obtained from a human donor in good health. The sample taken for sequencing was PBMCs. V is TRBV18 and J is TRBJ2-7, with 12 bases matching TRBD2. In DNA form, the CDR3 reads TGTGCCAGCTCACCAAGACTAGCGGGAGAAGGAGGGGAGCAGTACTTC. It is translated as CASSPRLAGEGGEQYF.